Following are 13 T cell receptor beta chains from one sample sequenced in a study of blood T cells in healthy people across ages. For the second PCR, which ran for roughly 6 to 12 cycles, a sample-barcoded 5' primer and a J-beta primer mix were used. Each CDR3 protein is one row after TCRdb ran MiXCR on the 5' RACE reads. The sample includes some 1.5 million distinct CDR3 sequences, roughly 27% seen only once; the top ten take 7.7%. Sequencing was performed on blood. Receptors originate from a woman between 25 and 40 years old in good health.

This clonotype came up a few times. This chain uses TRBV5-1 with TRBJ1-4; D not resolved. V was cut by 5 bases and J by 4 bases, with 12 bases left in between. The V gene's germline CDR1 is SGHRS and CDR2 YFSETQ. The CDR3 sequence is 14 residues long. The CDR3 is CASRTGRGNEKLFF. Here the CDR3 DNA reads TGCGCCAGCAGAACGGGTCGCGGTAATGAAAAACTGTTTTTT.

This clonotype has a count of ten or more. V gene TRBV29-1 combines with J gene TRBJ2-7; a weak D match, TRBD1 (5 bases). Trimming took 0 bases from V and 5 from J, leaving 8 bases between them. In germline, CDR1 is SQVTM, CDR2 ANQGSEA. The CDR3 spans 12 residues. The CDR3 DNA is TGCAGCGTTGAAGAGGACATCCACGAGCAGTACTTC. Translation: CSVEEDIHEQYF.

This clonotype was counted once. V and J are TRBV29-1 and TRBJ1-4, with TRBD1 identical over 7 bases. The CDR3 has 13 residues. Germline CDR1 SQVTM, CDR2 ANQGSEA. The CDR3 is CIGGGTANEKLFF. In DNA form, the CDR3 reads TGCATCGGTGGCGGGACAGCTAATGAAAAACTGTTTTTT.

The chain joins TRBV12-3 or TRBV12-4 to TRBJ2-2; no clear D gene. The CDR3 loop spans 12 amino acids. The V and J ends lost 3 bases and 6 bases respectively, with 5 bases between them. This chain's CDR3 is CASSFLAGELFF. The CDR3 bases are TGTGCCAGCAGTTTCCTCGCCGGGGAGCTGTTTTTT.

This clonotype was counted only a few times. The chain recombines TRBV7-2 with TRBJ1-1, with D possibly matching TRBD1 (6 bases). Per the germline V gene, CDR1 is SGHTA and CDR2 is FQGNSA. The V end was cut by 5 bases, the J end by 0 bases, with 16 bases between. This CDR3 is built from 16 residues. CDR3 amino acids: CASSPGRTVMNTEAFF. The CDR3 DNA is TGTGCCAGCAGCCCGGGACGGACAGTCATGAACACTGAAGCTTTCTTT. Drawing the rest from reference TRBV7-2 and TRBJ1-1, the complete variable domain is GAGVSQSPSNKVTEKGKDVELRCDPISGHTALYWYRQSLGQGLEFLIYFQGNSAPDKSGLPSDRFSAERTGGSVSTLTIQRTQQEDSAVYLCASSPGRTVMNTEAFFGQGTRLTVV.

This clonotype has more than one count but fewer than ten. This rearrangement joins TRBV7-7 to TRBJ2-7; perhaps TRBD1 as D (5 bases). CDR1 and CDR2 (germline): SSHAT, FNYEAQ (reference sequence). This CDR3 contains 16 residues. The V gene lost 5 bases and the J gene lost 5 bases, with 22 bases spanning the gap. The CDR3 nucleotides read TGTGCCAGCAGCATAGGCCGGAGACAGTATGGTAACGAGCAGTACTTC. This gives the protein CASSIGRRQYGNEQYF.

This clonotype has just a few counts. J is TRBJ1-5 and V is TRBV20-1, with D possibly matching TRBD1 (6 bases). The germline gives CDR1 DFQATT, CDR2 SNEGSKA (reference sequence). The V and J ends lost 5 bases and 4 bases respectively, with 18 bases between them. The CDR3 extends over 15 amino acids. For the CDR3, the DNA is TGCAGTGCTCCCCCTGCTAGGGGACAAAATCAGCCCCAGCATTTT. Its protein product is CSAPPARGQNQPQHF.

The J gene is TRBJ2-1, the V gene TRBV7-9, with 9 bases fitting TRBD2. The CDR3 has 15 residues. CDR1 SEHNR and CDR2 FQNEAQ come from the germline V gene (reference sequence). Trimming at V came to 2 bases and at J to 9 bases, leaving 8 bases not matched to a gene. CDR3 DNA sequence: TGTGCCAGCAGCTTACGCGGGAGGGATGTTCTTGAGCAGTTCTTC. It encodes CASSLRGRDVLEQFF.

The chain has TRBV19 and TRBJ2-5; 12 bases agree with TRBD1. The end of the DNA aligns better with TRBJ2-7, so the J call may be wrong. The CDR3 loop spans 16 amino acids. The germline V gene has CDR1 LNHDA and CDR2 SQIVND (reference sequence). CDR3 in DNA: TGTGCCAGTAGTATCCTTCCGGGACAGGGGGCGAACGAGCAGTACTTC. Residues: CASSILPGQGANEQYF.

This CDR3 reads CASSLDSGGSNEQFF. The DNA for the CDR3 is TGCGCCAGCAGCTTGGACAGCGGGGGAAGCAATGAGCAGTTCTTC. The rearrangement links TRBV5-1 to TRBJ2-1; the match to TRBD2 covers 8 bases. The CDR3 consists of 15 residues. CDR1 and CDR2 from the germline V gene are SGHRS and YFSETQ. V shed 0 bases, J shed 6 bases, and the junction held 5 bases outside the gene matches.

This clonotype occurred a few times. The chain employs TRBV6-1 and TRBJ2-3; D remains unclear. V was pared by 5 bases and J by 6 bases, with 27 bases between. The CDR3 consists of 18 residues. Germline values: CDR1 MNHNS, CDR2 SASEGT. CDR3: CASSSLALVNGPGDTQYF. CDR3 nucleotide sequence: TGTGCCAGCAGTAGCCTCGCCCTGGTAAACGGTCCCGGGGATACGCAGTATTTT.

The rearrangement links TRBV29-1 to TRBJ2-3, with 9 bases aligning to TRBD1. Germline trimming cut 8 bases from V and 0 bases from J; bases unmatched to any gene: 6. The CDR3 has 14 residues. Germline V lookup: CDR1 SQVTM, CDR2 ANQGSEA. The CDR3 nucleotides read TGCAGCATCCACAGGGGGCCTAGCACAGATACGCAGTATTTT. It encodes CSIHRGPSTDTQYF.

With regard to this clonotype: It may be a read error: a sequence one base away is much more abundant. V gene TRBV3-1 combines with J gene TRBJ1-1, with 10 bases fitting TRBD1. After removal of 6 bases from V and 4 bases from J, the junction contained 2 bases not matched to a gene. Germline V gene sequence: CDR1 LGHDT, CDR2 YNNKEL (reference sequence). The CDR3 is made up of 13 amino acids. CDR3 sequence reads: CASRRTGGTEAFF. CDR3 coding DNA: TGTGCCAGCAGGAGGACAGGGGGCACTGAAGCTTTCTTT.